This section outlines one TCR beta chain sequence together with its context. Assignment of participants to cohorts was predicated upon participant-reported clinical history. Cohort 3 donors were reported recovered after two negative PCRs, clearance, or symptom resolution. Study processing details: Estimated nucleated cell counts came from reference gene primer amplification. TCRdb's table, derived via immunoSEQ multiplex PCR, lists solely in-frame clones and lacks some. Clone size and V and J calls were adopted from that table, with D and trimming inferred from the DNA. The table records under 300,000 clones, roughly 85% of them present only once. These data are taken from a study of blood T cell repertoires in COVID-19. Turning to the study itself: Sources were T cells, B-cell-depleted T cells, or PBMCs; the material itself was cDNA or gDNA.

Per the germline V gene, CDR1 is MNHEY and CDR2 is SVGAGI. This CDR3 has 14 amino acids. The V and J ends lost 5 bases and 3 bases respectively, with 14 bases between them. The gene calls are TRBV6-5 and TRBJ2-7; maybe TRBD2 (6 bases). The source is a woman aged 45-59 years who had recovered from COVID-19. Sequencing input: PBMCs or T cells enriched from blood (not recorded which). CDR3 sequence reads: CASSRYAEGYEQYF. The CDR3 DNA is TGTGCCAGCAGTCGCTATGCGGAGGGCTACGAGCAGTACTTC.